The 14 T cell receptor beta chains in this list originate from one sample, sequenced in a study of identical twins. From the 5' RACE reads, TCRdb called clonotypes with MiXCR, one entry per CDR3 protein. The sample holds fewer than 500,000 distinct CDR3 sequences, approximately 25% seen once. The data were also submitted as part of a second study, on T cells expressing NK-cell markers.

The source material was CD4+ T cells sorted from blood. Every receptor here comes from a woman between 18 and 29 years old in good health.

V is TRBV9 and J is TRBJ1-1; the match to TRBD1 covers 8 bases. After removal of 5 bases from V and 10 bases from J, the junction contained 7 bases not matched to a gene. In germline, CDR1 is SGDLS, CDR2 YYNGEE. This CDR3 is built from 12 residues. CDR3: CASSRPGGTAFF. As DNA, the CDR3 is TGTGCCAGCAGTCGACCAGGGGGCACAGCTTTCTTT. The entire variable domain, with the rest obtained from reference TRBV9 and TRBJ1-1, is as follows: DSGVTQTPKHLITATGQRVTLRCSPRSGDLSVYWYQQSLDQGLQFLIQYYNGEERAKGNILERFSAQQFPDLHSELNLSSLELGDSALYFCASSRPGGTAFFGQGTRLTVV.

A few counts support this clonotype. This rearrangement joins TRBV12-3 or TRBV12-4 to TRBJ1-2; TRBD1 agrees at 7 bases. The V segment lost 4 bases and the J segment 4 bases; nucleotides outside the gene matches: 6. The CDR3 has 14 residues. CDR3 in DNA: TGTGCCAGCAGTTCGACAGGGAGGGGCTATGGCTACACCTTC. This translates into CASSSTGRGYGYTF.

This clonotype was counted between two and nine times. The CDR3 region has the DNA TGTGCCAGCAAGGGCCTAGCGGGGAGTAGCACAGATACGCAGTATTTT. It codes for CASKGLAGSSTDTQYF. V is TRBV12-3 or TRBV12-4 and J is TRBJ2-3; 9 nucleotides line up with TRBD2. After removal of 7 bases from V and 0 bases from J, the junction contained 8 bases not matched to a gene. The CDR3 length is 16 residues.

The chain combines TRBV27 with TRBJ2-2; D possibly corresponds to TRBD2 (5 bases). The CDR3 is made up of 15 amino acids. Germline V gene lookup returns CDR1 MNHEY and CDR2 SMNVEV (reference sequence). V lost 5 bases, J lost 6 bases, and 16 bases lay in between. The CDR3 DNA follows: TGTGCCAGCAGTCCCCGGGCGGGCCCCCCCGGGGAGCTGTTTTTT. Protein sequence: CASSPRAGPPGELFF.

This rearrangement joins TRBV7-8 to TRBJ2-7, with 10 bases identical to TRBD2. From germline, CDR1 is SGHVS and CDR2 FQNEAQ. V gave up 3 bases and J gave up 3 bases; unmatched junction bases: 11. This CDR3 spans 17 amino acids. CDR3 sequence reads: CASSFTQPGLAFYEQYF. The CDR3 DNA is TGTGCCAGCAGCTTCACTCAGCCGGGACTAGCGTTCTACGAGCAGTACTTC.

This clonotype was seen a few times. The chain has TRBV12-3 or TRBV12-4 and TRBJ1-2; perhaps TRBD1 as D (6 bases). This CDR3 has 15 amino acids. V shed 3 bases and J shed 2 bases, with 13 bases lying between them. The CDR3 reads CASSFATGLNYGYTF. In DNA form, the CDR3 reads TGTGCCAGCAGTTTCGCGACAGGTTTGAACTATGGCTACACCTTC.

This clonotype has more than one count but fewer than ten. The chain has TRBV2 and TRBJ2-7, with D perhaps TRBD1 (6 bases). The CDR3 is 14 amino acids. Trimming removed 6 bases at V and 3 bases at J, with 15 bases between. The germline V gene encodes CDR1 SNHLY and CDR2 FYNNEI. CDR3 amino acids: CASRRQALNYEQYF. The CDR3 DNA sequence: TGTGCCAGCAGGAGACAGGCATTGAACTACGAGCAGTACTTC.

This CDR3 reads CASSYSGTSFNEQFF. CDR3 sequence (DNA): TGCGCCAGCAGCTATTCCGGGACTAGCTTTAATGAGCAGTTCTTC. This chain connects TRBV5-1 to TRBJ2-1; 9 bases line up with TRBD2. The length of the CDR3 is 15 residues. In germline, CDR1 is SGHRS, CDR2 YFSETQ. J was trimmed by 7 bases and V by 3 bases; bases with no gene match: 8.

This clonotype was found a few times. The chain joins TRBV12-3 or TRBV12-4 to TRBJ2-2; D is uncertain. With 6 bases removed from V and 4 bases from J, the gap between germline ends came to 9 bases. CDR3 length: 13 amino acids. The CDR3 is CASRMFPTGELFF. The CDR3 coding sequence is TGTGCCAGCAGAATGTTCCCCACCGGGGAGCTGTTTTTT.

This clonotype has just a few counts. The genes are TRBV12-3 or TRBV12-4 and TRBJ2-2; no clear D. Trimming shortened V by 6 bases and J by 13 bases, and 27 bases separated the two germline ends. The CDR3 consists of 16 residues. The CDR3 reads CASSQSDGPVPQWLFF. The DNA for the CDR3 is TGTGCCAGCAGCCAATCGGACGGGCCCGTCCCGCAATGGCTGTTTTTT.

This clonotype was detected a few times. This chain joins TRBV2 and TRBJ2-1; TRBD2 matches at 15 bases. This CDR3 comprises 15 residues. Germline lookup yields CDR1 SNHLY and CDR2 FYNNEI. Trimming cost V 7 bases and J 6 bases; bases outside gene matches: 4. CDR3: CASKRGLAGGNEQFF. CDR3 coding DNA: TGTGCCAGCAAGAGGGGACTAGCGGGAGGCAATGAGCAGTTCTTC. The full variable domain, with the rest looked up from reference TRBV2 and TRBJ2-1, is EPEVTQTPSHQVTQMGQEVILRCVPISNHLYFYWYRQILGQKVEFLVSFYNNEISEKSEIFDDQFSVERPDGSNFTLKIRSTKLEDSAMYFCASKRGLAGGNEQFFGPGTRLTVL.

V and J are TRBV11-2 and TRBJ2-1, with D perhaps TRBD2 (5 bases). Germline values: CDR1 SGHAT, CDR2 FQNNGV. The CDR3 is 15 residues long. V was shortened by 5 bases and J by 7 bases, with 18 bases between the two germline ends. CDR3 region: CASSRGGYQRNEQFF. CDR3 nucleotide sequence: TGTGCCAGCAGCCGTGGTGGCTACCAGCGGAATGAGCAGTTCTTC.

This clonotype was observed a handful of times. The chain has TRBV20-1 and TRBJ1-1; 7 positions match TRBD1. The CDR3 sequence is 11 residues long. V shed 1 base and J 14 bases; nucleotides not matched to a gene: 7. Germline CDR1 is DFQATT and CDR2 is SNEGSKA (reference sequence). The CDR3 DNA follows: TGCAGTGCTAGAGCGGAGGGGGCGCGGTTCTTT. This translates into CSARAEGARFF.

V is TRBV20-1 and J is TRBJ2-6; no definite D call. With 4 bases removed from V and 0 bases from J, the gap between germline ends came to 10 bases. This CDR3 region has 15 residues. Germline V gene data show CDR1 as DFQATT and CDR2 as SNEGSKA (reference sequence). The CDR3 loop reads CSAIRPFSGANVLTF. As DNA, the CDR3 is TGCAGTGCTATCCGACCGTTCTCTGGGGCCAACGTCCTGACTTTC.